Each of the 21 T cell receptor beta chains below was sequenced from the same sample in a study of human T cells and chemical hapten exposure. Indicated time point: patch test 1, 2 weeks after DPC sensitization. Treatment noted: therapeutic diphenylcyclopropenone sensitization with weekly scalp DPC. TCRdb re-called the RACE reads through MiXCR, storing one row per CDR3 protein. Of tens of thousands of distinct CDR3 sequences listed, 10% are singletons. The sample consisted of whole blood, taken in connection with sensitization to the hapten diphenylcyclopropenone (DPC). These receptors were taken from a woman aged 45 to 65 with alopecia areata. Some clones in this sample may be carry-over from other donors' samples.

This clonotype was seen more than once but under ten times. Here the CDR3 DNA reads TGTGCCAGCAGTCCTGGGAGGACGGCAGATACGCAGTATTTT. This translates into CASSPGRTADTQYF. This chain uses TRBV12-3 or TRBV12-4 with TRBJ2-3; weak D call: TRBD2 (6 bases). Trimming took off 5 bases at V and 4 bases at J, with 13 bases between the two ends. This CDR3 is built from 14 residues.

At least ten counts were recorded for this clonotype. The chain carries TRBV2 and TRBJ1-1; tentatively, D is TRBD1 (6 bases). Germline V gene lookup returns CDR1 SNHLY and CDR2 FYNNEI. V shed 5 bases and J shed 5 bases, with 9 bases lying between them. This CDR3 comprises 12 residues. CDR3 residues: CASSRGRTEAFF. The CDR3 coding sequence is TGTGCCAGCAGTCGGGGGCGGACTGAAGCTTTCTTT.

This chain joins TRBV16 and TRBJ2-7; no firm D call. The V end lost 0 bases, the J end lost 3 bases, and 3 bases lay between the germline ends. Germline CDR1 is KGHSY and CDR2 is FQNENV. This CDR3 is built from 12 residues. CDR3 DNA: TGTGCCAGCAGCCAATCAGTCTACGAGCAGTACTTC. Protein: CASSQSVYEQYF.

Only a few counts were recorded for this clonotype. The chain employs TRBV7-2 and TRBJ1-2; D possibly corresponds to TRBD1 (5 bases). The CDR3 consists of 14 residues. V was shortened by 1 base and J by 2 bases, with 8 bases between the two germline ends. Germline-derived CDR1 and CDR2 are SGHTA and FQGNSA. Here the CDR3 reads CASSLDRWNYGYTF. CDR3 in DNA: TGTGCCAGCAGCTTAGACAGGTGGAACTATGGCTACACCTTC.

In this sample, this clonotype turned up many times. V usage is TRBV11-2 and J usage is TRBJ2-5, with a possible D match to TRBD2 (6 bases). Per germline, CDR1 SGHAT and CDR2 FQNNGV. The CDR3 is made up of 14 amino acids. Trimming removed 1 base from V and 2 bases from J, with 8 bases in between. Written as DNA, the CDR3 is TGTGCCAGCAGCTTAGGGGACTGGCAAGAGACCCAGTACTTC. It yields the protein CASSLGDWQETQYF.

Only a few counts were recorded for this clonotype. The V and J genes are TRBV19 and TRBJ2-3; no clear D gene. V was cut by 3 bases and J by 2 bases, with 12 bases left in between. CDR1 and CDR2 from the germline V gene are LNHDA and SQIVND (reference sequence). The CDR3 runs 15 residues. CDR3 in DNA: TGTGCCAGTAGTATTGGGCGGAGTAACACAGATACGCAGTATTTT. Translating gives CASSIGRSNTDTQYF.

The chain joins TRBV12-3 or TRBV12-4 to TRBJ2-5, with D perhaps matching TRBD1 (8 bases). The V gene lost 3 bases and the J gene lost 2 bases, with 13 bases spanning the gap. The CDR3 has 15 residues. The CDR3 spells CASSFHRGGQETQYF. CDR3 in DNA: TGTGCCAGCAGTTTCCACAGGGGGGGACAAGAGACCCAGTACTTC.

The chain carries TRBV19 and TRBJ2-1; 8 bases match TRBD2. Trimming cost V 10 bases and J 3 bases; bases outside gene matches: 11. This CDR3 has 15 amino acids. The germline V gene encodes CDR1 LNHDA and CDR2 SQIVND (reference sequence). CDR3 in amino acids: CATLQAGVLYNEQFF. CDR3 sequence (DNA): TGTGCCACACTTCAAGCGGGAGTTCTCTACAATGAGCAGTTCTTC. The full variable domain, its missing parts supplied by reference TRBV19 and TRBJ2-1, is DGGITQSPKYLFRKEGQNVTLSCEQNLNHDAMYWYRQDPGQGLRLIYYSQIVNDFQKGDIAEGYSVSREKKESFPLTVTSAQKNPTAFYLCATLQAGVLYNEQFFGPGTRLTVL.

This clonotype came up many times. The J gene is TRBJ1-1, the V gene TRBV27; TRBD1 agrees at 7 bases. V lost 4 bases and J lost 4; bases outside the gene matches: 3. This CDR3 is built from 13 residues. Germline assignment: CDR1 MNHEY and CDR2 SMNVEV (reference sequence). This CDR3 reads CASSSTGRTEAFF. The CDR3 DNA follows: TGTGCCAGCAGTTCGACAGGGCGCACTGAAGCTTTCTTT.

This clonotype was observed a handful of times. This chain joins TRBV12-3 or TRBV12-4 and TRBJ1-2; the match to TRBD1 covers 8 bases. The CDR3 sequence is 18 residues long. V shed 1 base and J 3 bases; nucleotides not matched to a gene: 13. CDR3 protein: CASSLGGFAGTGHYGYTF. The CDR3 DNA follows: TGTGCCAGCAGTTTAGGGGGTTTTGCCGGGACAGGTCACTATGGCTACACCTTC.

This clonotype was seen ten or more times. CDR3 loop: CATSEPGNQPQHF. As DNA, the CDR3 is TGTGCCACCAGTGAACCTGGGAATCAGCCCCAGCATTTT. The rearrangement links TRBV24-1 to TRBJ1-5, with unresolved D. Germline loops: CDR1 KGHDR, CDR2 SFDVKD. The length of the CDR3 is 13 residues. Trimming left V 4 bases short and J 4 bases short, with 7 bases between.

This clonotype was recorded a few times. This chain connects TRBV28 to TRBJ2-7, with D perhaps being TRBD1 or TRBD2 (6 bases each). The V end lost 7 bases, the J end lost 2 bases, and 9 bases lay between the germline ends. The CDR3 is made up of 12 amino acids. CDR1 and CDR2 (germline): MDHEN, SYDVKM. The CDR3 coding sequence is TGTGCCAGCAATGGGGGGCCCTACGAGCAGTACTTC. Protein sequence: CASNGGPYEQYF.

The genes are TRBV4-2 and TRBJ1-3; TRBD1 might be the D (6 bases). The CDR3 spans 15 residues. From germline, CDR1 is LGHNA and CDR2 YNFKEQ. Trimming took 3 bases from V and 1 from J, leaving 10 bases between them. The CDR3 loop reads CASSQTRGSGNTIYF. CDR3 coding DNA: TGTGCCAGCAGCCAGACCAGGGGATCTGGAAACACCATATATTTT.

This clonotype was seen repeatedly, ten times or more. The chain uses TRBV20-1 and TRBJ2-5, with D possibly matching TRBD2 (6 bases). The V end lost 5 bases, the J end lost 2 bases, and 9 bases lay between the germline ends. The germline V gene encodes CDR1 DFQATT and CDR2 SNEGSKA (reference sequence). The CDR3 has 12 amino acids. Here the CDR3 DNA reads TGCAGTGCTGGGACTTTGCAAGAGACCCAGTACTTC. Its translation: CSAGTLQETQYF.

This sequence joins TRBV6-1 and TRBJ1-1; D perhaps matches TRBD1 (5 bases). Germline CDR1 reads MNHNS; CDR2 reads SASEGT. The CDR3 is 13 residues long. Trimming shortened V by 4 bases and J by 4 bases, and 10 bases separated the two germline ends. In nucleotides, the CDR3 is TGTGCCAGCAGTGTTGGGGGGTTCACTGAAGCTTTCTTT. Its translation: CASSVGGFTEAFF.

V is TRBV4-2 and J is TRBJ2-6; D remains unclear. The germline V gene has CDR1 LGHNA and CDR2 YNFKEQ. This CDR3 is 13 amino acids long. Trimming shortened V by 1 base and J by 11 bases, and 9 bases separated the two germline ends. CDR3 loop: CASSQVLGYVLTF. For the CDR3, the DNA is TGTGCCAGCAGCCAAGTCCTCGGCTACGTCCTGACTTTC.

The chain combines TRBV5-5 with TRBJ1-5; D is ambiguous. The CDR3 spans 15 residues. CDR1 is SGHKS and CDR2 is YYEKEE in the germline V gene (reference sequence). The germline V and J ends were trimmed by 1 base and 0 bases, with 8 bases remaining between them. CDR3 bases: TGTGCCAGCAGCTTGACTCTCTATAGCAATCAGCCCCAGCATTTT. Its translation: CASSLTLYSNQPQHF.

The chain combines TRBV19 with TRBJ2-7; D ambiguous. Per the germline V gene, CDR1 is LNHDA and CDR2 is SQIVND (reference sequence). This CDR3 is 14 amino acids long. V was clipped by 3 bases and J by 6 bases, with 15 bases between them. The CDR3 region is CASSMRPLPSEQYF. DNA for the CDR3: TGTGCCAGTAGTATGAGACCCCTTCCGTCCGAGCAGTACTTC.

This clonotype has just a few counts. The chain is built from TRBV20-1 and TRBJ2-7, with D hard to call. V gave up 5 bases and J gave up 3 bases, with 23 bases separating them. This CDR3 is built from 16 residues. Germline V gene data show CDR1 as DFQATT and CDR2 as SNEGSKA (reference sequence). The CDR3 loop reads CSAQPPTHTLGYEQYF. CDR3 bases: TGCAGTGCTCAGCCTCCTACACACACCCTGGGCTACGAGCAGTACTTC.

This clonotype was seen a handful of times. The J gene is TRBJ2-2, the V gene TRBV3-1; D gene uncertain. CDR3 size: 14 residues. The V end was cut by 0 bases, the J end by 4 bases, with 6 bases between. Germline-derived CDR1 and CDR2 are LGHDT and YNNKEL (reference sequence). The CDR3 reads CASSQEGITGELFF. Here the CDR3 DNA reads TGTGCCAGCAGCCAAGAAGGCATCACCGGGGAGCTGTTTTTT.

The chain joins TRBV29-1 to TRBJ2-5; D gene ambiguous. Germline loops: CDR1 SQVTM, CDR2 ANQGSEA. V dropped 5 bases and J dropped 5 bases, with 15 bases sitting between them. CDR3 size: 13 residues. CDR3: CSVSGRLQETQYF. As DNA, the CDR3 is TGCAGCGTTTCCGGCCGGCTACAGGAGACCCAGTACTTC.